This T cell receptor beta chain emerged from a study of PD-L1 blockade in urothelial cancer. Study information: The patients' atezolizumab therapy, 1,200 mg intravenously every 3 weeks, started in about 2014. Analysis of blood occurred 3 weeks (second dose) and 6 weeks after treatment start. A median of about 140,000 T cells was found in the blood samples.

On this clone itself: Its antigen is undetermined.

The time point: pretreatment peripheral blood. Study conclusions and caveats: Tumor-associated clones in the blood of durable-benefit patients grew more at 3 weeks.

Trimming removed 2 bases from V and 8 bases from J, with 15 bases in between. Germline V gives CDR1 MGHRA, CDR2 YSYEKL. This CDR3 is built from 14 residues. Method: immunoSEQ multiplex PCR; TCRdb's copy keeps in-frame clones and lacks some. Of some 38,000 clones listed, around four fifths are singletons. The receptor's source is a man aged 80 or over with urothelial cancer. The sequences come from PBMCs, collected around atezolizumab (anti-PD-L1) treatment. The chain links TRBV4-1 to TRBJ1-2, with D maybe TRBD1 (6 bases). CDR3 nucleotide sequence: TGCGCCAGCAGCCAACCCAGGGGAGAGTGGGGCTACACCTTC. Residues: CASSQPRGEWGYTF.